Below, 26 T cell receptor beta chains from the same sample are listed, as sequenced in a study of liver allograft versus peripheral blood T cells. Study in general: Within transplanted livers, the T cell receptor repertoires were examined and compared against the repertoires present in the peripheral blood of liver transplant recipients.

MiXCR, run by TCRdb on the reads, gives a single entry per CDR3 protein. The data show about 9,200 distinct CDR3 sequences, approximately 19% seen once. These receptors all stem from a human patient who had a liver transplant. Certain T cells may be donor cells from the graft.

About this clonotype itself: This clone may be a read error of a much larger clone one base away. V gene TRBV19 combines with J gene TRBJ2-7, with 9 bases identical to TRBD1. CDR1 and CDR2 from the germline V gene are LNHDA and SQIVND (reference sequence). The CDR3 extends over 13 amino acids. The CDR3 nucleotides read TGTGCCAGTAGTTTCTCGGACAGGGGCGAGCTGTACTTC. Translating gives CASSFSDRGELYF.

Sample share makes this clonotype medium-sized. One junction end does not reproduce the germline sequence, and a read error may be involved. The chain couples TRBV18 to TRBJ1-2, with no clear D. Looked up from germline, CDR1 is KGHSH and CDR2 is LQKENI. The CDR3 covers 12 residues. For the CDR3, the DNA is TGTGCCAGCTCACCACTTAACGGACTCTCGATATTC. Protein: CASSPLNGLSIF.

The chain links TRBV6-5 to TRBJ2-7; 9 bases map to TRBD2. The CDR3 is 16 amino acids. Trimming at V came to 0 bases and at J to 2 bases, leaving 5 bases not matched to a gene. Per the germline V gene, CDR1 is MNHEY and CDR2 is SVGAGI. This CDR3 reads CASSYSASGIPYEQYF. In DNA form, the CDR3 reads TGTGCCAGCAGTTACTCGGCTAGCGGGATTCCCTACGAGCAGTACTTC.

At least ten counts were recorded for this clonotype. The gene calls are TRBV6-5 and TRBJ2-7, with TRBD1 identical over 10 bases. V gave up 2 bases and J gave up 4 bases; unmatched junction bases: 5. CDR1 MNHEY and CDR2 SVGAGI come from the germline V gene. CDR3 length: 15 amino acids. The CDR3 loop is CASSYGGQGVYEQYF. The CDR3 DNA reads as TGTGCCAGCAGTTACGGCGGACAGGGGGTTTACGAGCAGTACTTC.

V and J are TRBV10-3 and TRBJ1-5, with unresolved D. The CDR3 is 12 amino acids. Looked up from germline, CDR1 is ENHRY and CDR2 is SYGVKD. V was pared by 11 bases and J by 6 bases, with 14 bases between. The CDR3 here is CAVSDMGQPQHF. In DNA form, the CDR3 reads TGTGCCGTTTCGGATATGGGTCAGCCCCAGCATTTT.

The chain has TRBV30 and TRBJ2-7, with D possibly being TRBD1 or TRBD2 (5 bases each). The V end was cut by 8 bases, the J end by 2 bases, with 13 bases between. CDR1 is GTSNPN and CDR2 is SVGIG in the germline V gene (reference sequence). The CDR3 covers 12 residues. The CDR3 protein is CAGDREPYEQYF. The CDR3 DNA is TGTGCCGGGGACCGGGAACCCTACGAGCAGTACTTC.

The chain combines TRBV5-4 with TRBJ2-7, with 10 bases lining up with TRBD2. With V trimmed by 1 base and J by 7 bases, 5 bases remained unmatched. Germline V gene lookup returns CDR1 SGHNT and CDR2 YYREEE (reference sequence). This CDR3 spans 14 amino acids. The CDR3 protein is CASSLPLAGVEQYF. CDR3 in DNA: TGTGCCAGCAGCTTGCCGCTAGCGGGAGTTGAGCAGTACTTC.

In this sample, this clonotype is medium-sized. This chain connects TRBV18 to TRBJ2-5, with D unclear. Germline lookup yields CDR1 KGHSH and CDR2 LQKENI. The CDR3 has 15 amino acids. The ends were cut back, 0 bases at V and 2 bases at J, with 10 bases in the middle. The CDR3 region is CASSPPMRPQETQYF. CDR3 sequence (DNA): TGTGCCAGCTCACCACCGATGAGGCCGCAAGAGACCCAGTACTTC.

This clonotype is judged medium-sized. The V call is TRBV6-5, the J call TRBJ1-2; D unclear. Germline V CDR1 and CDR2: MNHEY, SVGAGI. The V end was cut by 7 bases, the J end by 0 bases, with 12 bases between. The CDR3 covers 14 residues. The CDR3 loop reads CASKDRAANYGYTF. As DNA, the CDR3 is TGTGCCAGCAAGGACCGCGCAGCTAACTATGGCTACACCTTC.

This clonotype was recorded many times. This CDR3 is CASGAPILYF. For the CDR3, the DNA is TGTGCCAGCGGGGCCCCTATCCTATATTTT. The chain employs TRBV6-6 and TRBJ1-3; perhaps TRBD1 as D (5 bases). V lost 8 bases and J lost 14, with 13 bases in between. Germline V gene sequence: CDR1 MNHNY, CDR2 SVGAGI (reference sequence). This CDR3 is built from 10 residues.

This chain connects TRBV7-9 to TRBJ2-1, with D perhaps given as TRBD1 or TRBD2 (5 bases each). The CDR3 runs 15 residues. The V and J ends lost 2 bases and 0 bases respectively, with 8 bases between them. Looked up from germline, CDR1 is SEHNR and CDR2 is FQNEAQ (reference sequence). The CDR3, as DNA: TGTGCCAGCAGCTTATCAGGGAGCTCCTACAATGAGCAGTTCTTC. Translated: CASSLSGSSYNEQFF.

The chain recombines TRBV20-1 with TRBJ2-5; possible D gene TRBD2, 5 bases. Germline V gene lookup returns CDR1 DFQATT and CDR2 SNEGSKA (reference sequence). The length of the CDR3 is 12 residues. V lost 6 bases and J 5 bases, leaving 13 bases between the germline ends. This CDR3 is CSAAAAEETQYF. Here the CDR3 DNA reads TGCAGTGCGGCGGCAGCGGAGGAGACCCAGTACTTC.

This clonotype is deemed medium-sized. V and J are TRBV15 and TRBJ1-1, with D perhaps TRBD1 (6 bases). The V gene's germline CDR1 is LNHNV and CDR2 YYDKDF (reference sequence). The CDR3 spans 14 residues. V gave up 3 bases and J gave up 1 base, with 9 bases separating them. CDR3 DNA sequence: TGTGCCACCAGCAGGGCAGGGGCGAACACTGAAGCTTTCTTT. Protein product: CATSRAGANTEAFF.

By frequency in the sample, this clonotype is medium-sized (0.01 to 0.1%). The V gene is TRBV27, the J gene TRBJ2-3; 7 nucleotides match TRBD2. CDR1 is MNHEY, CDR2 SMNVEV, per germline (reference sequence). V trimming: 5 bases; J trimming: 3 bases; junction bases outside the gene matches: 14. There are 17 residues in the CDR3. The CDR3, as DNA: TGTGCCAGCAGTCGGAGGGGAGGGCCACTGGGAACAGATACGCAGTATTTT. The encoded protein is CASSRRGGPLGTDTQYF.

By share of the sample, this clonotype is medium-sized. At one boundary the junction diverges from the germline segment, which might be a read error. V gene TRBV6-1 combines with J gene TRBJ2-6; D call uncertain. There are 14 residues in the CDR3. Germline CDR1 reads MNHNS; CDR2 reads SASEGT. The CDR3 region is CAGSPGSGANVLTF. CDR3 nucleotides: TGTGCCGGCAGTCCCGGTTCTGGGGCCAACGTCCTGACTTTC.

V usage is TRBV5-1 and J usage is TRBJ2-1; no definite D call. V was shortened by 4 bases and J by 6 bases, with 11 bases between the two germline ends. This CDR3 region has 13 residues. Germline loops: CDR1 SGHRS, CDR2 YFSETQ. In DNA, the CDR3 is TGCGCCAGCAGCACCACAAGTTTCAATGAGCAGTTCTTC. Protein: CASSTTSFNEQFF.

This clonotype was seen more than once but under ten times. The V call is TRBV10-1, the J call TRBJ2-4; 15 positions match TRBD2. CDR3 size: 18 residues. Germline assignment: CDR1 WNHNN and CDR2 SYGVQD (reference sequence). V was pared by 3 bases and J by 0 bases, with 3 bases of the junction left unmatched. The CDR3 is CASSDGLAGGPAKNIQYF. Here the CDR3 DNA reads TGCGCCAGCAGTGATGGACTAGCGGGAGGGCCAGCCAAAAACATTCAGTACTTC.

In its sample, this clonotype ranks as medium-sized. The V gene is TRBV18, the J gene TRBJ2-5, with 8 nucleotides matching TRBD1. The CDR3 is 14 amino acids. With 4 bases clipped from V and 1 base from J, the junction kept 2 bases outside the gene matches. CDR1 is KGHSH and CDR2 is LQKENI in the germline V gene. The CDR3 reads CASSRTGSQETQYF. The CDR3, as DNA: TGTGCCAGCTCACGGACAGGGAGCCAAGAGACCCAGTACTTC.

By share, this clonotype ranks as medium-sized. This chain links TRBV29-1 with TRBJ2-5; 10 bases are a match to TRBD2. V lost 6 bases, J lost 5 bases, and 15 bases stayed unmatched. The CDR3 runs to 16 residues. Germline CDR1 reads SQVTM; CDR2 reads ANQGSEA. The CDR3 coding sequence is TGCAGCGTAACGATCCCGGGACTAGCGATTTCGGAGACCCAGTACTTC. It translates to CSVTIPGLAISETQYF.

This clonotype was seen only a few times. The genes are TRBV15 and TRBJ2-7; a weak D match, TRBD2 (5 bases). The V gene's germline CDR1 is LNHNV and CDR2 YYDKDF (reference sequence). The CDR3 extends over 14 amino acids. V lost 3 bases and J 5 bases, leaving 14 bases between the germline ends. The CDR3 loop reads CATSRGLAENEQYF. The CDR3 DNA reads TGTGCCACCAGCAGGGGCCTAGCTGAAAACGAGCAGTACTTC.

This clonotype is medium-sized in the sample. CDR3 loop: CASSTRTGWYEQYF. The DNA of the CDR3 is TGTGCCAGTAGTACGAGGACAGGGTGGTACGAGCAGTACTTC. V usage is TRBV19 and J usage is TRBJ2-7, with 8 bases fitting TRBD1. V shed 4 bases and J 4 bases; nucleotides not matched to a gene: 6. CDR3 length equals 14 residues. From germline, CDR1 is LNHDA and CDR2 SQIVND (reference sequence).

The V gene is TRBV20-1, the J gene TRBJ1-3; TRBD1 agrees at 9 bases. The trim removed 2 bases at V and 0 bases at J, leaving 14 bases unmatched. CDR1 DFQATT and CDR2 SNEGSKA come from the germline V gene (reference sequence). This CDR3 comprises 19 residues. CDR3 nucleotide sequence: TGCAGTGCTAGACCCCGTGCCGGACAGGGGTCTTACTCTGGAAACACCATATATTTT. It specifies CSARPRAGQGSYSGNTIYF.

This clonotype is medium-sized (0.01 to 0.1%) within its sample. CDR3 in amino acids: CASNARSGVSSYNEQFF. The CDR3 DNA is TGTGCCAGCAATGCTCGGAGTGGGGTTAGCTCCTACAATGAGCAGTTCTTC. The chain joins TRBV5-6 to TRBJ2-1; D is uncertain. CDR1 and CDR2 (germline): SGHDT, YYEEEE. V shed 6 bases and J shed 0 bases, with 19 bases lying between them. The CDR3 contains 17 residues.

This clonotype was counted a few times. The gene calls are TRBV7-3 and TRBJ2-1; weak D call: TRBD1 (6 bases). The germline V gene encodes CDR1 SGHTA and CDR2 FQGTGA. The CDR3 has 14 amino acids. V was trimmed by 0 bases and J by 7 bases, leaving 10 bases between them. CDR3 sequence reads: CASSLTGRGNEQFF. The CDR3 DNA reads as TGTGCCAGCAGCTTAACGGGCAGGGGAAATGAGCAGTTCTTC. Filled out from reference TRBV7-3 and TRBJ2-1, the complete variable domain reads GAGVSQTPSNKVTEKGKYVELRCDPISGHTALYWYRQSLGQGPEFLIYFQGTGAADDSGLPNDRFFAVRPEGSVSTLKIQRTERGDSAVYLCASSLTGRGNEQFFGPGTRLTVL.

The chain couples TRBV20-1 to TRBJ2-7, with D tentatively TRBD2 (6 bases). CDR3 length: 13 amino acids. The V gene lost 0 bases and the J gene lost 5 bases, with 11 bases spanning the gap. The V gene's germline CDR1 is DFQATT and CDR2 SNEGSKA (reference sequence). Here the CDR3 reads CSARDPGGNEQYF. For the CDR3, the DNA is TGCAGTGCTAGAGACCCCGGCGGGAACGAGCAGTACTTC.

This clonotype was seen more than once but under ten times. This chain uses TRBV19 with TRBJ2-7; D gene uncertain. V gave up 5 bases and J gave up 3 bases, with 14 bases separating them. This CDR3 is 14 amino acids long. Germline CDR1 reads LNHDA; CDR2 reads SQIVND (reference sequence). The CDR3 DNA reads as TGTGCCAGTAGTTACACGAGAGATCACTACGAGCAGTACTTC. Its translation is CASSYTRDHYEQYF.